This passage covers 26 T cell receptor beta chains from one sample sequenced in a study of cytomegalovirus exposure and HLA in healthy donors. With 60 Vbeta and 13 Jbeta primers, the PCR was carried out. Profiled with immunoSEQ multiplex PCR; TCRdb holds only in-frame clones, not every one. The table records some 160,000 clones, 65% to 80% of them present only once. The sample consisted of PBMCs. These receptors were collected from a woman under 40 in good health and CMV-seronegative.

This clone was recorded a few times. The rearrangement joins TRBV29-1 to TRBJ1-1; 9 bases map to TRBD1. Per germline, CDR1 SQVTM and CDR2 ANQGSEA. J lost 5 bases, V lost 5 bases, and 6 bases had no gene match. This CDR3 is 13 amino acids long. The CDR3 spells CSVHHRGLTEAFF. CDR3 bases: TGCAGCGTTCACCACAGGGGGCTTACTGAAGCTTTCTTT.

This rearrangement joins TRBV6-5 to TRBJ2-1, with 7 bases matching TRBD2. This CDR3 is 16 amino acids long. The V segment lost 0 bases and the J segment 2 bases; nucleotides outside the gene matches: 4. Looked up from germline, CDR1 is MNHEY and CDR2 is SVGAGI. The CDR3 coding sequence is TGTGCCAGCAGTTACTCGTCCAGCGGGGCCTACAATGAGCAGTTCTTC. Protein product: CASSYSSSGAYNEQFF.

The rearrangement links TRBV7-2 to TRBJ2-7, with 11 bases fitting TRBD1. CDR1 is SGHTA and CDR2 is FQGNSA in the germline V gene. V shed 6 bases, J shed 7 bases, and the junction held 8 bases outside the gene matches. The CDR3 has 14 amino acids. CDR3 sequence reads: CASRPTGTGGEQYF. In DNA, the CDR3 is TGTGCCAGCAGACCTACCGGGACAGGGGGGGAGCAGTACTTC.

The V and J genes are TRBV7-6 and TRBJ2-2; TRBD1 matches at 7 bases. J gave up 5 bases and V 3 bases, and 9 bases lay outside the gene matches. The CDR3 runs 16 residues. Germline V gene data show CDR1 as SGHVS and CDR2 as FNYEAQ. This CDR3 is CASSLAGTVDTGELFF. The CDR3, as DNA: TGTGCCAGCAGCTTGGCCGGGACAGTGGATACCGGGGAGCTGTTTTTT.

This chain links TRBV10-3 with TRBJ2-3, with 8 bases identical to TRBD2. Germline V gene sequence: CDR1 ENHRY, CDR2 SYGVKD. This CDR3 comprises 13 residues. With 10 bases clipped from V and 4 bases from J, the junction kept 7 bases outside the gene matches. In nucleotides, the CDR3 is TGTGCCACCCTGGGACTAGGGGCAGATACGCAGTATTTT. This translates into CATLGLGADTQYF.

This rearrangement joins TRBV15 to TRBJ1-1; maybe TRBD1 (5 bases). Germline V gene sequence: CDR1 LNHNV, CDR2 YYDKDF (reference sequence). Trimming stripped 5 bases from V and 1 base from J, with 14 bases between. The CDR3 has 15 residues. As DNA, the CDR3 is TGTGCCACCAGCGGGGAGGGAAGGGGGAACACTGAAGCTTTCTTT. As protein: CATSGEGRGNTEAFF.

This clone came up a few times. The chain joins TRBV6-1 to TRBJ2-1, with TRBD2 matching over 9 bases. The V gene's germline CDR1 is MNHNS and CDR2 SASEGT. The CDR3 is made up of 15 amino acids. The V and J ends lost 3 bases and 4 bases, in that order; junction bases with no gene match: 4. This chain's CDR3 is CASSDSGSDYNEQFF. The DNA of the CDR3 is TGTGCCAGCAGTGATAGCGGGAGTGATTACAATGAGCAGTTCTTC.

This chain uses TRBV27 with TRBJ2-3; 10 positions agree with TRBD1. In germline, CDR1 is MNHEY, CDR2 SMNVEV (reference sequence). Germline trimming cut 4 bases from V and 0 bases from J; bases unmatched to any gene: 10. This CDR3 contains 18 residues. The CDR3 region has the DNA TGTGCCAGCAGTTCCGGGACAGGGGACACCTTAAGCACAGATACGCAGTATTTT. Its protein is CASSSGTGDTLSTDTQYF.

The J gene is TRBJ2-1, the V gene TRBV4-2, with D perhaps matching TRBD2 (7 bases). With 5 bases removed from V and 2 bases from J, the gap between germline ends came to 10 bases. The germline V gene has CDR1 LGHNA and CDR2 YNFKEQ. The CDR3 sequence is 14 residues long. Here the CDR3 reads CASSSRGPYNEQFF. CDR3 in DNA: TGTGCCAGCAGCTCGCGGGGGCCCTACAATGAGCAGTTCTTC.

J is TRBJ2-1 and V is TRBV7-9; 7 bases line up with TRBD2. The V segment lost 4 bases and the J segment 5 bases; nucleotides outside the gene matches: 5. The CDR3 has 14 residues. Per germline, CDR1 SEHNR and CDR2 FQNEAQ (reference sequence). The CDR3 DNA reads TGTGCCAGCAGCTATAGCGGGCCAAACAATGAGCAGTTCTTC. This sequence encodes CASSYSGPNNEQFF.

As regards this clone: The identical CDR3 is also encoded by other nucleotide sequences in the sample. This chain connects TRBV6-6 to TRBJ1-1; perhaps TRBD1 as D (5 bases). V was trimmed by 2 bases and J by 1 base, leaving 8 bases between them. The CDR3 has 14 residues. From germline, CDR1 is MNHNY and CDR2 SVGAGI (reference sequence). The CDR3 is CASSYLTGNTEAFF. CDR3 in DNA: TGTGCCAGCAGTTACCTTACAGGGAACACTGAAGCTTTCTTT.

This clone appeared a single time. The chain carries TRBV5-1 and TRBJ2-5; tentative D call: TRBD1 (6 bases). Trimming left V 2 bases short and J 5 bases short, with 13 bases between. The CDR3 has 14 amino acids. The germline V gene encodes CDR1 SGHRS and CDR2 YFSETQ. The CDR3 DNA sequence: TGCGCCAGCAGCTTCGCAGGGGATGAGGAGACCCAGTACTTC. Encoded protein: CASSFAGDEETQYF.

V gene TRBV10-3 combines with J gene TRBJ1-2; 7 nucleotides match TRBD1. With V trimmed by 2 bases and J by 5 bases, 2 bases remained unmatched. Germline CDR1 is ENHRY and CDR2 is SYGVKD. This CDR3 is built from 13 residues. The CDR3 loop is CAISEDRVYGYTF. DNA of the CDR3: TGTGCCATCAGTGAGGACAGGGTGTATGGCTACACCTTC.

V is TRBV7-9 and J is TRBJ1-1; D is uncertain. Between the trimmed V and J ends, which lost 5 bases and 11 bases, there was a span of 18 bases. The CDR3 contains 13 residues. Germline loops: CDR1 SEHNR, CDR2 FQNEAQ (reference sequence). The CDR3 region is CASSDGLYGEAFF. CDR3 DNA sequence: TGTGCCAGCAGCGACGGACTGTACGGGGAGGCTTTCTTT.

The V and J genes are TRBV5-5 and TRBJ2-1; 10 positions match TRBD2. There are 15 residues in the CDR3. CDR1 and CDR2 from the germline V gene are SGHKS and YYEKEE (reference sequence). V was clipped by 1 base and J by 2 bases; unmatched bases: 0. CDR3 nucleotides: TGTGCCAGCAGCTTGACTAGCGGGACCTACAATGAGCAGTTCTTC. Translation: CASSLTSGTYNEQFF.

This clone was detected only a few times. This chain links TRBV2 with TRBJ1-2; 10 positions agree with TRBD1. Germline assignment: CDR1 SNHLY and CDR2 FYNNEI. The junction had 4 bases not matched to a gene; V was cut back by 4 bases and J by 8 bases. The CDR3 has 13 residues. The CDR3, as DNA: TGTGCCAGCAGTGCGGGACAGGGGAGAGGCTACACCTTC. Amino acid sequence: CASSAGQGRGYTF.

The gene calls are TRBV9 and TRBJ1-2; TRBD1 aligns across 12 bases. The ends lost 8 bases at V and 3 bases at J; junction bases unmatched: 5. This CDR3 is built from 14 residues. Germline V lookup: CDR1 SGDLS, CDR2 YYNGEE. In DNA, the CDR3 is TGTGCCAGACGTGGGACAGGGGGCGACTATGGCTACACCTTC. It specifies CARRGTGGDYGYTF.

The chain employs TRBV9 and TRBJ1-2; the D is unclear. Germline V CDR1 and CDR2: SGDLS, YYNGEE. The CDR3 extends over 14 amino acids. Trimming shortened V by 3 bases and J by 0 bases, and 9 bases separated the two germline ends. The CDR3 DNA follows: TGTGCCAGCAGCGCCGGAGGCACTAACTATGGCTACACCTTC. It specifies CASSAGGTNYGYTF.

J is TRBJ2-5 and V is TRBV2; the match to TRBD1 covers 10 bases. Per germline, CDR1 SNHLY and CDR2 FYNNEI. This CDR3 spans 16 amino acids. V lost 6 bases, J lost 5 bases, and 12 bases stayed unmatched. CDR3 in amino acids: CASRPKTGGGGETQYF. CDR3 in DNA: TGTGCCAGCAGACCGAAGACAGGGGGCGGGGGTGAGACCCAGTACTTC.

The genes are TRBV6-5 and TRBJ1-5; tentative D call: TRBD1 (5 bases). CDR3 length: 15 residues. Germline V lookup: CDR1 MNHEY, CDR2 SVGAGI. The ends were cut back, 8 bases at V and 0 bases at J, with 14 bases in the middle. CDR3: CASRIQGNSNQPQHF. The CDR3 DNA sequence: TGTGCCAGCCGGATTCAGGGAAATAGCAATCAGCCCCAGCATTTT.

The J gene is TRBJ1-5, the V gene TRBV10-2; maybe TRBD1 (5 bases). The CDR3 has 14 amino acids. V was trimmed by 8 bases and J by 1 base, leaving 12 bases between them. Germline CDR1 reads WSHSY; CDR2 reads SAAADI. In DNA, the CDR3 is TGCGCCAGCCGGCAGGGTTTAAGCAATCAGCCCCAGCATTTT. Encoded protein: CASRQGLSNQPQHF.

The chain employs TRBV13 and TRBJ2-7; 9 bases are shared with TRBD2. V lost 4 bases to trimming and J lost 2 bases; unmatched junction nucleotides: 6. This CDR3 spans 15 amino acids. Per the germline V gene, CDR1 is PRHDT and CDR2 is FYEKMQ (reference sequence). CDR3 sequence (DNA): TGTGCCAGCAGCTCCCTAGCGGGAAATACCTACGAGCAGTACTTC. This codes for CASSSLAGNTYEQYF. The entire variable domain, with the rest obtained from reference TRBV13 and TRBJ2-7, is as follows: AAGVIQSPRHLIKEKRETATLKCYPIPRHDTVYWYQQGPGQDPQFLISFYEKMQSDKGSIPDRFSAQQFSDYHSELNMSSLELGDSALYFCASSSLAGNTYEQYFGPGTRLTVT.

The rearrangement links TRBV27 to TRBJ2-3; no firm D call. Germline CDR1 MNHEY, CDR2 SMNVEV (reference sequence). There are 14 residues in the CDR3. Trimming pared 2 bases from V and 4 bases from J, leaving 10 bases between. The CDR3 is CASSLNGRSDTQYF. For the CDR3, the DNA is TGTGCCAGCAGTTTAAATGGCAGATCAGATACGCAGTATTTT.

J is TRBJ2-3 and V is TRBV7-3; TRBD2 matches 7 bases. Trimming cost V 5 bases and J 5 bases; bases outside gene matches: 7. CDR3 length: 14 amino acids. Germline V lookup: CDR1 SGHTA, CDR2 FQGTGA. CDR3 coding DNA: TGTGCCAGCAGCCGCGGCTCTAGCGGAGATACGCAGTATTTT. As protein: CASSRGSSGDTQYF.

The J gene is TRBJ1-1, the V gene TRBV5-8; D ambiguous. This CDR3 comprises 15 residues. Trimming removed 2 bases from V and 5 bases from J, with 16 bases in between. CDR1 SGHTS and CDR2 YDEGEE come from the germline V gene. The CDR3 loop is CASSFFLSGRTEAFF. The CDR3, as DNA: TGTGCCAGCAGCTTTTTTCTCTCCGGGAGAACTGAAGCTTTCTTT. Based on the CDR3 plus reference TRBV5-8 and TRBJ1-1, the full variable domain is EAGVTQSPTHLIKTRGQQATLRCSPISGHTSVYWYQQALGLGLQFLLWYDEGEERNRGNFPPRFSGRQFPNYSSELNVNALELEDSALYLCASSFFLSGRTEAFFGQGTRLTVV.

The rearrangement uses TRBV7-6 and TRBJ2-1; D ambiguous. Trimming took 4 bases from V and 6 from J, leaving 10 bases between them. Germline values: CDR1 SGHVS, CDR2 FNYEAQ. The CDR3 is 13 residues long. The CDR3 sequence is CASSSNFGNEQFF. The DNA for the CDR3 is TGTGCCAGCAGCTCGAATTTCGGCAATGAGCAGTTCTTC.